These 24 T cell receptor beta chains came from one sample sequenced in a study of a mutant IDH1 vaccine in newly diagnosed glioma. Method: immunoSEQ multiplex PCR; TCRdb's copy keeps in-frame clones and lacks some. The sample holds roughly 51,000 clones; roughly 77% are singletons and the top ten take approximately 8%. No antigen is known for these receptors. Sample time point: week 23, last vaccination. The study gave 300 ug of mutant IDH1 20-mer peptide per vaccine dose, with topical imiquimod. The sample in question was PBMCs, obtained from a glioma patient whose treatment included an IDH1 peptide vaccine. All receptors derive from a middle-aged woman with glioma. Some clones in this sample may be carry-over from other donors' samples.

CDR3 protein: CASSIPGRGSYGYTF. The DNA of the CDR3 is TGTGCCAGTAGTATTCCCGGCAGGGGAAGCTATGGCTACACCTTC. The rearrangement joins TRBV19 to TRBJ1-2; D possibly corresponds to TRBD1 (6 bases). V was shortened by 3 bases and J by 4 bases, with 15 bases between the two germline ends. CDR1 LNHDA and CDR2 SQIVND come from the germline V gene (reference sequence). This CDR3 has 15 amino acids.

This clone occurred a few times. This rearrangement joins TRBV16 to TRBJ1-4; no reliable D call. The CDR3 length is 14 residues. Trimming removed 6 bases at V and 3 bases at J, with 11 bases between. Germline V gene lookup returns CDR1 KGHSY and CDR2 FQNENV. The CDR3 sequence is CASSSLTSNEKLFF. The CDR3 nucleotides are TGTGCCAGCAGTTCACTGACTTCTAATGAAAAACTGTTTTTT.

CDR3 sequence (DNA): TGTGCCAGCAGTTACTTGGGGGCCCAAGAGACCCAGTACTTC. The encoded protein is CASSYLGAQETQYF. The chain employs TRBV6-5 and TRBJ2-5, with a tentative D call TRBD1 (6 bases). Trimming left V 1 base short and J 1 base short, with 7 bases between. Germline V gene sequence: CDR1 MNHEY, CDR2 SVGAGI. The CDR3 contains 14 residues.

This chain joins TRBV12-5 and TRBJ2-7; perhaps D is TRBD1 or TRBD2 (7 bases each). Germline CDR1 and CDR2: LGHNT and FRNRAP. The CDR3 runs 16 residues. With 3 bases removed from V and 6 bases from J, the gap between germline ends came to 21 bases. CDR3 sequence: CASGFPFGGGGLEQYF. CDR3 nucleotide sequence: TGTGCTAGTGGTTTTCCGTTTGGGGGAGGGGGCCTCGAGCAGTACTTC.

The table lists this clone with a count of one. J is TRBJ2-7 and V is TRBV6-5; tentatively, D is TRBD2 (6 bases). The length of the CDR3 is 12 residues. Germline CDR1 and CDR2: MNHEY and SVGAGI. The V gene lost 6 bases and the J gene lost 3 bases, with 9 bases spanning the gap. The CDR3 coding sequence is TGTGCCAGCAGCCGGGAGTTCTACGAGCAGTACTTC. It translates to CASSREFYEQYF.

The chain joins TRBV27 to TRBJ2-2; maybe TRBD2 (5 bases). The CDR3 is 15 residues long. The V end lost 3 bases, the J end lost 0 bases, and 8 bases lay between the germline ends. Germline V gene lookup returns CDR1 MNHEY and CDR2 SMNVEV (reference sequence). The DNA for the CDR3 is TGTGCCAGCAGTTTTCACGGGGCGAACACCGGGGAGCTGTTTTTT. It codes for CASSFHGANTGELFF.

The chain couples TRBV2 to TRBJ1-1; D call uncertain. The CDR3 is 14 residues long. CDR1 and CDR2 from the germline V gene are SNHLY and FYNNEI. The ends were cut back, 7 bases at V and 1 base at J, with 13 bases in the middle. DNA for the CDR3: TGTGCCAGCACCCCCCCGCAGGCGAACACTGAAGCTTTCTTT. It is translated as CASTPPQANTEAFF.

The chain is built from TRBV11-3 and TRBJ2-7; D remains unclear. The CDR3 spans 13 residues. In germline, CDR1 is SGHNT, CDR2 YENEEA. With 5 bases removed from V and 0 bases from J, the gap between germline ends came to 8 bases. Here the CDR3 reads CASSAESSYEQYF. CDR3 nucleotide sequence: TGTGCCAGCAGCGCGGAGAGCTCCTACGAGCAGTACTTC. Together with reference TRBV11-3 and TRBJ2-7, the CDR3 gives the full variable domain: EAGVVQSPRYKIIEKKQPVAFWCNPISGHNTLYWYLQNLGQGPELLIRYENEEAVDDSQLPKDRFSAERLKGVDSTLKIQPAELGDSAVYLCASSAESSYEQYFGPGTRLTVT.

The chain is built from TRBV30 and TRBJ1-5; 10 positions match TRBD1. With V trimmed by 2 bases and J by 0 bases, 10 bases remained unmatched. Germline CDR1 GTSNPN, CDR2 SVGIG (reference sequence). This CDR3 contains 18 residues. In nucleotides, the CDR3 is TGTGCCTGGAGTCGGGACAGGGGACCCTCATATAGCAATCAGCCCCAGCATTTT. It codes for CAWSRDRGPSYSNQPQHF.

V gene TRBV6-6 combines with J gene TRBJ1-6; the D gene is possibly TRBD1 (6 bases). Germline lookup yields CDR1 MNHNY and CDR2 SVGAGI (reference sequence). The CDR3 loop spans 15 amino acids. The V gene lost 6 bases and the J gene lost 1 base, with 10 bases spanning the gap. The DNA for the CDR3 is TGTGCCAGCAGACAAGACAGGTCCTATAATTCACCCCTCCACTTT. Amino acid sequence: CASRQDRSYNSPLHF.

The V gene is TRBV20-1, the J gene TRBJ2-7; D gene ambiguous. Germline lookup yields CDR1 DFQATT and CDR2 SNEGSKA (reference sequence). There are 11 residues in the CDR3. The V end lost 3 bases, the J end lost 7 bases, and 10 bases lay between the germline ends. The CDR3, as DNA: TGCAGTGCTAGTTCTCCTAGGGAGCAGTACTTC. Its protein is CSASSPREQYF.

This clone turned up a few times. The V call is TRBV29-1, the J call TRBJ1-1; 9 bases are shared with TRBD1. CDR3 length: 12 residues. Trimming removed 7 bases from V and 8 bases from J; junction bases left unmatched: 8. Germline CDR1 reads SQVTM; CDR2 reads ANQGSEA. The CDR3 DNA sequence: TGCAGCGCCGAGGGACAGGGTGTCGAAGCTTTCTTT. It specifies CSAEGQGVEAFF.

The J gene is TRBJ1-2, the V gene TRBV25-1, with TRBD1 matching over 8 bases. V lost 3 bases and J lost 4; bases outside the gene matches: 10. This CDR3 comprises 16 residues. Looked up from germline, CDR1 is MGHDK and CDR2 is SYGVNS. CDR3 amino acids: CASSDPDRGLGYGYTF. CDR3 nucleotides: TGTGCCAGCAGTGATCCCGACAGGGGTCTAGGCTATGGCTACACCTTC.

In its sample, this clone was seen once. The V call is TRBV9, the J call TRBJ2-3; D is unclear. The CDR3 consists of 15 residues. The germline CDR1 and CDR2 sequences are SGDLS and YYNGEE. The germline V and J ends were trimmed by 2 bases and 4 bases, with 14 bases remaining between them. CDR3 in DNA: TGTGCCAGCAGCGTCCGGGCCCCTCCGGCAGATACGCAGTATTTT. Protein: CASSVRAPPADTQYF.

CDR3 sequence reads: CASSSARTGTYGYTF. The CDR3 DNA follows: TGCGCCAGCAGCTCCGCCCGGACAGGGACCTATGGCTACACCTTC. This chain uses TRBV5-1 with TRBJ1-2; 8 bases are a match to TRBD1. Germline lookup yields CDR1 SGHRS and CDR2 YFSETQ. This CDR3 spans 15 amino acids. J gave up 4 bases and V 3 bases, and 8 bases lay outside the gene matches.

This rearrangement joins TRBV6-1 to TRBJ1-6; 8 bases line up with TRBD1. The CDR3 runs 14 residues. V shed 3 bases and J 7 bases; nucleotides not matched to a gene: 2. CDR1 and CDR2 from the germline V gene are MNHNS and SASEGT. The CDR3 spells CASSDRQGNSPLHF. The DNA for the CDR3 is TGTGCCAGCAGTGACAGACAGGGGAATTCACCCCTCCACTTT.

CDR3 in DNA: TGCGCCAGCAGCCAAGAGAAACAGGGGGTCAATCAGCCCCAGCATTTT. It yields the protein CASSQEKQGVNQPQHF. The rearrangement links TRBV4-1 to TRBJ1-5; TRBD1 matches at 8 bases. The CDR3 extends over 16 amino acids. The germline CDR1 and CDR2 sequences are MGHRA and YSYEKL. The ends lost 0 bases at V and 3 bases at J; junction bases unmatched: 4.

The V and J genes are TRBV5-6 and TRBJ1-2; no reliable D call. Per the germline V gene, CDR1 is SGHDT and CDR2 is YYEEEE. The CDR3 length is 15 residues. V was shortened by 0 bases and J by 2 bases, with 11 bases between the two germline ends. The CDR3 DNA sequence: TGTGCCAGCAGCTTGGGACCAACAGTGAACTATGGCTACACCTTC. Its protein is CASSLGPTVNYGYTF.

The V call is TRBV13, the J call TRBJ2-7; D unclear. CDR1 PRHDT and CDR2 FYEKMQ come from the germline V gene (reference sequence). There are 12 residues in the CDR3. V was clipped by 5 bases and J by 3 bases, with 8 bases between them. CDR3 protein: CASSLPNYEQYF. DNA for the CDR3: TGTGCCAGCAGCCTTCCCAACTACGAGCAGTACTTC.

The chain combines TRBV30 with TRBJ1-2, with D possibly being TRBD1 (5 bases). The germline V and J ends were trimmed by 0 bases and 5 bases, with 13 bases remaining between them. CDR3 length: 14 amino acids. Germline loops: CDR1 GTSNPN, CDR2 SVGIG (reference sequence). The CDR3: CAWSVRREGYGYTF. CDR3 nucleotide sequence: TGTGCCTGGAGTGTACGCAGGGAGGGATATGGCTACACCTTC.

The gene calls are TRBV19 and TRBJ1-1, with D maybe TRBD1 (5 bases). Germline CDR1 is LNHDA and CDR2 is SQIVND (reference sequence). The V end was cut by 6 bases, the J end by 1 base, with 15 bases between. The CDR3 totals 15 residues. The CDR3 sequence: CASSPPGESNTEAFF. The CDR3 DNA follows: TGTGCCAGTAGCCCCCCGGGGGAATCGAACACTGAAGCTTTCTTT. The full variable domain, its missing parts supplied by reference TRBV19 and TRBJ1-1, is DGGITQSPKYLFRKEGQNVTLSCEQNLNHDAMYWYRQDPGQGLRLIYYSQIVNDFQKGDIAEGYSVSREKKESFPLTVTSAQKNPTAFYLCASSPPGESNTEAFFGQGTRLTVV.

The chain joins TRBV18 to TRBJ1-1; D gene unclear. V was cut by 3 bases and J by 5 bases, with 7 bases left in between. Germline CDR1 reads KGHSH; CDR2 reads LQKENI. The CDR3 is 12 amino acids. CDR3 residues: CASSPLGTEAFF. Written as DNA, the CDR3 is TGTGCCAGCTCACCCCTGGGGACTGAAGCTTTCTTT.

This clone was found once. DNA for the CDR3: TGTGCCAGCAGCGCGGGGACTAGCGGGGGGAAAGAGACCCAGTACTTC. Its protein is CASSAGTSGGKETQYF. The chain uses TRBV9 and TRBJ2-5, with 15 bases lining up with TRBD2. In germline, CDR1 is SGDLS, CDR2 YYNGEE. Germline trimming cut 3 bases from V and 3 bases from J; bases unmatched to any gene: 3. The CDR3 spans 16 residues.

This sequence joins TRBV6-5 and TRBJ1-4; D unclear. The ends were cut back, 5 bases at V and 10 bases at J, with 14 bases in the middle. This CDR3 comprises 13 residues. CDR1 and CDR2 (germline): MNHEY, SVGAGI. CDR3 in amino acids: CASSETSVGKLFF. CDR3 DNA sequence: TGTGCCAGCAGTGAGACATCGGTGGGAAAACTGTTTTTT.